This note documents a single TCR beta chain sequence. Its antigen is currently unknown. This sample was included in a study of CD8+ T cells in alopecia areata. Overall study results and limits: Unlike in mice, where it was clearer, TCR sharing across patients was less clear, possibly HLA-related. When scalp samples are sequenced, resident alphabeta T cells of normal skin are also captured.

The germline gives CDR1 MGHRA, CDR2 YSYEKL. The V end lost 2 bases, the J end lost 3 bases, and 7 bases lay between the germline ends. The CDR3 length is 13 residues. TCR sequencing used cDNA made by reverse transcription of extracted RNA. Some clones are missing from TCRdb's copy, which holds only in-frame ones; the method was immunoSEQ multiplex PCR. The repertoire consists of 150,000 to 200,000 clones, with 55% to 65% occurring once and the leading ten covering less than 5%. Cell sorting on a FACSAria was used to separate CD4+ and CD8+ T cells from the PBMCs. This sequence was found in a human donor in good health. The material sequenced was CD4+ T cells sorted from blood. The J gene is TRBJ1-2, the V gene TRBV4-1; D not resolved. The CDR3 spells CASSQREDYGYTF. In nucleotides, the CDR3 is TGCGCCAGCAGCCAAAGGGAAGACTATGGCTACACCTTC.